This T cell receptor beta chain stems from a study of T cells expressing NK-cell markers. Study-wide context: Out of eight donors sequenced, seven tested HCMV-seropositive and the remaining one seronegative.

CDR3 length: 15 amino acids. Germline V CDR1 and CDR2: SNHLY, FYNNEI. With the 5' RACE reads reprocessed, TCRdb shows one record per CDR3 protein and no DNA. This listing includes 350,000 to 450,000 distinct CDR3 sequences. Material: blood T cells: a sorted CD56 or NKG2C T cell subset, CD4+ or CD8+ T cells, or bulk PBMC T cells (not recorded which). The V gene is TRBV2, the J gene TRBJ1-3; TCRdb reports TRBD1, a call that lacks DNA to check it against. This TCR was sampled from a man between 18 and 69 years old in good health. CDR3 in amino acids: CASKVRESPGNTIYF.